This is a list of T cell receptor beta chains from one sample in a study of blood T cell repertoires in COVID-19. Libraries were prepared by immunoSEQ multiplex PCR; TCRdb keeps only in-frame clonotypes and omits some of them. The repertoire includes 170,000 or so clones, roughly 80% of them detected once, and 1.5% to 1.7% sits in the top ten. The sequenced material came from peripheral blood. The receptors were sampled from a human donor in a cohort sampled during active COVID-19. CDR3s include the opening cysteine and the closing phenylalanine or tryptophan. A D gene is named only where the DNA matches it firmly. The listing skips clone size in some rows; elsewhere it reads once, few, many or a size class.

v_gene: TRBV7-6
d_gene: .
abundance: few
j_gene: TRBJ1-1
CDR3nt: TGTGCCAGCAGCACGGGGGGCATGAACACTGAAGCTTTCTTT
CDR3aa: CASSTGGMNTEAFF

v_gene: TRBV5-1
d_gene: .
abundance: .
j_gene: TRBJ1-1
CDR3nt: TGCGCCAGCAGCTTGGGATGGGGCGCGGAGACTGAAGCTTTCTTT
CDR3aa: CASSLGWGAETEAFF

v_gene: TRBV9
d_gene: TRBD1
abundance: .
j_gene: TRBJ1-1
CDR3nt: TGTGCCAGCAGCGTAGCTACGGGACAGGTAGTTGGTAAAGCTTTCTTT
CDR3aa: CASSVATGQVVGKAFF

v_gene: TRBV12-5
d_gene: .
abundance: .
j_gene: TRBJ2-7
CDR3nt: TGTGCTAGTGGTTTCGGACAGACCTACGAGCAGTACTTC
CDR3aa: CASGFGQTYEQYF

v_gene: TRBV19
d_gene: .
abundance: .
j_gene: TRBJ2-7
CDR3nt: TGTGCCAGTAGTATGGACAGATCAAGCTCCTACGAGCAGTACTTC
CDR3aa: CASSMDRSSSYEQYF

v_gene: TRBV5-1
d_gene: .
abundance: .
j_gene: TRBJ1-4
CDR3nt: TGCGCCAGCAGCTTGGTCTCCGGTGGAGGCCGCGGGGAAAAACTGTTTTTT
CDR3aa: CASSLVSGGGRGEKLFF

v_gene: TRBV6-5
d_gene: .
abundance: .
j_gene: TRBJ2-7
CDR3nt: TGTGCCAGCACAGGCCGATCCTACGAGCAGTACTTC
CDR3aa: CASTGRSYEQYF

v_gene: TRBV28
d_gene: TRBD1
abundance: .
j_gene: TRBJ2-7
CDR3nt: TGTGCCAGCAGTCCGGCGACAGGGTTATACGAGCAGTACTTC
CDR3aa: CASSPATGLYEQYF

v_gene: TRBV28
d_gene: .
abundance: .
j_gene: TRBJ1-1
CDR3nt: TGTGCCAGCAGTTTTGAGGCCCCACCTGAAGCTTTCTTT
CDR3aa: CASSFEAPPEAFF

v_gene: TRBV5-1
d_gene: TRBD1
abundance: .
j_gene: TRBJ2-7
CDR3nt: TGCGCCAGCAGCACAGGGGTCTGGAACGAGCAGTACTTC
CDR3aa: CASSTGVWNEQYF

v_gene: TRBV6-5
d_gene: .
abundance: .
j_gene: TRBJ1-1
CDR3nt: TGTGCCGCGCAAGAGGCCACTGAAGCTTTCTTT
CDR3aa: CAAQEATEAFF

v_gene: TRBV4-3
d_gene: TRBD1
abundance: .
j_gene: TRBJ1-2
CDR3nt: TGCGCCAGCAGCCAAGACTACTCGACAGGGGGAGGAGGCTACACCTTC
CDR3aa: CASSQDYSTGGGGYTF

v_gene: TRBV6-5
d_gene: .
abundance: .
j_gene: TRBJ2-7
CDR3nt: TGTGCCAGCAGTTCCACAGGGAGCCCCTACGAGCAGTACTTC
CDR3aa: CASSSTGSPYEQYF

v_gene: TRBV18
d_gene: TRBD2
abundance: .
j_gene: TRBJ2-7
CDR3nt: TGTGCCAGCTCAAGACTAGCGGGTGCCTACGAGCAGTACTTC
CDR3aa: CASSRLAGAYEQYF

v_gene: TRBV5-1
d_gene: .
abundance: .
j_gene: TRBJ2-3
CDR3nt: TGCGCCAGCAGCCCGACGGTAGCAGGGGCAGATACGCAGTATTTT
CDR3aa: CASSPTVAGADTQYF

v_gene: TRBV10-3
d_gene: TRBD1
abundance: once
j_gene: TRBJ2-1
CDR3nt: TGTGCCATCACCCCGGGACAGAAGCTCGGGGACAATGAGCAGTTCTTC
CDR3aa: CAITPGQKLGDNEQFF

v_gene: TRBV10-2
d_gene: .
abundance: .
j_gene: TRBJ2-7
CDR3nt: TGCGCCTCTTTAGGCGGGGTTGGGTACGAGCAGTACTTC
CDR3aa: CASLGGVGYEQYF

v_gene: TRBV6-1
d_gene: TRBD1
abundance: .
j_gene: TRBJ1-1
CDR3nt: TGTGCCAGCAGTGAAACAGGGGGCTCTGAAGCTTTCTTT
CDR3aa: CASSETGGSEAFF

v_gene: TRBV7-2
d_gene: TRBD1
abundance: once
j_gene: TRBJ2-7
CDR3nt: TGTGCCAGCAGCGTACAGGGGGTAGGGGTCTACGAGCAGTACTTC
CDR3aa: CASSVQGVGVYEQYF

v_gene: TRBV7-6
d_gene: TRBD2
abundance: .
j_gene: TRBJ2-1
CDR3nt: TGTGCCAGCAGCTTAGACCCAACTAGCGGGAGGGACAATGAGCAGTTCTTC
CDR3aa: CASSLDPTSGRDNEQFF

v_gene: TRBV6-5
d_gene: TRBD1
abundance: .
j_gene: TRBJ1-1
CDR3nt: TGTGCCAGCAGTCGACAGGGGGGTGACACTGAAGCTTTCTTT
CDR3aa: CASSRQGGDTEAFF

v_gene: TRBV18
d_gene: .
abundance: .
j_gene: TRBJ2-6
CDR3nt: TGTGCCAGCTCACCACCGGGGAGCTCTGGGGCCAACGTCCTGACTTTC
CDR3aa: CASSPPGSSGANVLTF

v_gene: TRBV12-5
d_gene: TRBD1
abundance: .
j_gene: TRBJ2-7
CDR3nt: TGTGCTAGTGGTTCAAGGACAGGGGGGTCCCCCTACGAGCAGTACTTC
CDR3aa: CASGSRTGGSPYEQYF

v_gene: TRBV19
d_gene: TRBD2
abundance: .
j_gene: TRBJ2-7
CDR3nt: TGTGCCAGTAGATCGAGCGGGGGGATCTCCTACGAGCAGTACTTC
CDR3aa: CASRSSGGISYEQYF

v_gene: TRBV6-5
d_gene: TRBD2
abundance: .
j_gene: TRBJ2-1
CDR3nt: TGTGCCAGCAGTTACTCGAGCGGGAGGACCTACAATGAGCAGTTCTTC
CDR3aa: CASSYSSGRTYNEQFF

v_gene: TRBV10-1
d_gene: .
abundance: few
j_gene: TRBJ1-5
CDR3nt: TGCGCCAGCAGTGAGTCACGGAATCAGCCCCAGCATTTT
CDR3aa: CASSESRNQPQHF

v_gene: TRBV11-2
d_gene: TRBD1
abundance: .
j_gene: TRBJ1-6
CDR3nt: TGTGCCAGCAGCTTAGATGACAGGGGGACCTATAATTCACCCCTCCACTTT
CDR3aa: CASSLDDRGTYNSPLHF

v_gene: TRBV5-8
d_gene: .
abundance: .
j_gene: TRBJ2-2
CDR3nt: TGTGCCAGCAGCTTGACAGGTCGGCCCACCGGGGAGCTGTTTTTT
CDR3aa: CASSLTGRPTGELFF

v_gene: TRBV28
d_gene: .
abundance: .
j_gene: TRBJ1-2
CDR3nt: TGTGCCAGCAGTTTAAGTCGCAGGGCCTACTATGGCTACACCTTC
CDR3aa: CASSLSRRAYYGYTF

v_gene: TRBV5-6
d_gene: .
abundance: .
j_gene: TRBJ1-6
CDR3nt: TGTGCCAGCAGCTTGGGGGGCAGGTCTAGCTCCTATAATTCACCCCTCCACTTT
CDR3aa: CASSLGGRSSSYNSPLHF

v_gene: TRBV15
d_gene: .
abundance: .
j_gene: TRBJ2-5
CDR3nt: TGTGCCACCAGCAGAGATCGGGCCAGGGAAGAGACCCAGTACTTC
CDR3aa: CATSRDRAREETQYF

v_gene: TRBV27
d_gene: TRBD1
abundance: .
j_gene: TRBJ2-2
CDR3nt: TGTGCCAGCAGTTCCCGGACAGGGACGAACACCGGGGAGCTGTTTTTT
CDR3aa: CASSSRTGTNTGELFF

v_gene: TRBV7-9
d_gene: .
abundance: .
j_gene: TRBJ2-7
CDR3nt: TGTGCCAGCAGCTTAGGTAGCTACGAGCAGTACTTC
CDR3aa: CASSLGSYEQYF

v_gene: TRBV11-2
d_gene: TRBD1
abundance: .
j_gene: TRBJ1-6
CDR3nt: TGTGCCAGCAGCGAACGACAGGGCAGTAATTCACCCCTCCACTTT
CDR3aa: CASSERQGSNSPLHF

v_gene: TRBV5-6
d_gene: .
abundance: .
j_gene: TRBJ1-2
CDR3nt: TGTGCCAGCAGTTCAGGGTCGGGCTACACCTTC
CDR3aa: CASSSGSGYTF

v_gene: TRBV6-5
d_gene: TRBD1
abundance: .
j_gene: TRBJ1-2
CDR3nt: TGTGCCAGCAGTTTATCCAGGGGGCCTCACTATGGCTACACCTTC
CDR3aa: CASSLSRGPHYGYTF

v_gene: TRBV28
d_gene: TRBD1
abundance: .
j_gene: TRBJ1-1
CDR3nt: TGTGCCAGCAGTTTGCCAGGGGGTACTGAAGCTTTCTTT
CDR3aa: CASSLPGGTEAFF

v_gene: TRBV4-1
d_gene: TRBD2
abundance: .
j_gene: TRBJ2-2
CDR3nt: TGCGCCAGCAGCCGAAGCGGGCTAGCGGGGCGCGCGAACACCGGGGAGCTGTTTTTT
CDR3aa: CASSRSGLAGRANTGELFF

v_gene: TRBV28
d_gene: .
abundance: few
j_gene: TRBJ2-1
CDR3nt: TGTGCCAGCAGTCCCGGACAATTCCATGAGCAGTTCTTC
CDR3aa: CASSPGQFHEQFF

v_gene: TRBV23-1
d_gene: .
abundance: .
j_gene: TRBJ1-5
CDR3nt: TGCGCCAGCAGTCACGGGCAGCCAGGGAACAATCAGCCCCAGCATTTT
CDR3aa: CASSHGQPGNNQPQHF

v_gene: TRBV27
d_gene: TRBD2
abundance: .
j_gene: TRBJ2-1
CDR3nt: TGTGCCGCGGCCGGGACTAGCGGTTACAATGAGCAGTTCTTC
CDR3aa: CAAAGTSGYNEQFF

v_gene: TRBV9
d_gene: .
abundance: .
j_gene: TRBJ1-1
CDR3nt: TGTGCCAGCAGCGTAGGAGCCAAGGGACGGGACAAAGCTTTCTTT
CDR3aa: CASSVGAKGRDKAFF

v_gene: TRBV6-5
d_gene: .
abundance: once
j_gene: TRBJ1-2
CDR3nt: TGTGCCAGCAGTCCCGGGCGTGGGGCCCCTTGGGGCTACACCTTC
CDR3aa: CASSPGRGAPWGYTF

v_gene: TRBV19
d_gene: .
abundance: few
j_gene: TRBJ1-5
CDR3nt: TGTGCCAGCGACGGACATACCAATCAGCCCCAGCATTTT
CDR3aa: CASDGHTNQPQHF

v_gene: TRBV11-2
d_gene: .
abundance: .
j_gene: TRBJ1-1
CDR3nt: TGTGCCAGCAGCCCAGACAGAGGAACTGAAGCTTTCTTT
CDR3aa: CASSPDRGTEAFF